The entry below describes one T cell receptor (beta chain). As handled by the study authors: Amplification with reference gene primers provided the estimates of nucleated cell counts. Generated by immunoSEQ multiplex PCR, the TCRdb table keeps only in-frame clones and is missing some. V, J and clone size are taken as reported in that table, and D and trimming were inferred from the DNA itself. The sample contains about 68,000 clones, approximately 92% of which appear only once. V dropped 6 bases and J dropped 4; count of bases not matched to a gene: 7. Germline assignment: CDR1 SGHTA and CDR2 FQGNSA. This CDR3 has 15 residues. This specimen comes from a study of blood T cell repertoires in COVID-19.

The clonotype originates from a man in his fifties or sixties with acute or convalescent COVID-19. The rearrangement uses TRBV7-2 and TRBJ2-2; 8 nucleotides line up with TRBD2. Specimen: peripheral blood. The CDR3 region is CASSSAGEGTGELFF. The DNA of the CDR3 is TGTGCCAGCAGTTCAGCGGGAGAGGGCACCGGGGAGCTGTTTTTT.